This passage covers 9 T cell receptor beta chains from one sample sequenced in a study of T cells after yellow fever vaccination (dated 2019 in TCRdb). The receptor library was made with 5' RACE. TCRdb lists the instrument as Illumina HiSeq 2500. The public sequencing data were trimmed at Q25 with fastp and processed into clonotypes with MiXCR by TCRdb, which kept only in-frame beta chains. Here each entry gathers all rows of one CDR3 protein and keeps the most common genes and DNA. The table for this sample lists approximately 300,000 distinct CDR3 sequences; roughly 9.4% of them were counted only once. The ten largest clonotypes hold roughly 18% of the sample. Per the publication, the treatment or condition label means: live attenuated yellow fever vaccine strain. The sequencing here drew on PBMCs, taken on the day of the first yellow fever vaccination. The receptors were sampled from a man in his late teens or twenties who received the YFV17D yellow fever vaccine.

The J gene is TRBJ2-3, the V gene TRBV29-1; D is uncertain. V gave up 6 bases and J gave up 2 bases, with 9 bases separating them. Germline CDR1 and CDR2: SQVTM and ANQGSEA. The CDR3 is 12 residues long. CDR3 sequence reads: CSVLRPTDTQYF. The CDR3 DNA reads as TGCAGCGTCCTCAGGCCCACAGATACGCAGTATTTT.

This chain links TRBV5-1 with TRBJ2-7, with TRBD1 identical over 10 bases. Germline loops: CDR1 SGHRS, CDR2 YFSETQ. CDR3 length: 14 amino acids. The ends lost 2 bases at V and 5 bases at J; junction bases unmatched: 4. The CDR3 sequence is CASSFGQGGDEQYV. In DNA form, the CDR3 reads TGCGCCAGCAGCTTCGGACAGGGGGGCGACGAGCAGTACGTC.

This clonotype was seen a handful of times. The CDR3 is CSAIAGQGYTEAFF. The CDR3 nucleotides are TGCAGCGCCATCGCTGGACAGGGCTACACTGAAGCTTTCTTT. The chain couples TRBV29-1 to TRBJ1-1, with 8 nucleotides matching TRBD1. V shed 7 bases, J shed 3 bases, and the junction held 10 bases outside the gene matches. The CDR3 consists of 14 residues. CDR1 is SQVTM, CDR2 ANQGSEA, per germline.

This clonotype was detected only a few times. The V call is TRBV6-2 or TRBV6-3, the J call TRBJ1-6; no reliable D call. The CDR3 consists of 13 residues. Trimming removed 2 bases from V and 8 bases from J, with 7 bases in between. Germline V gene sequence: CDR1 MNHEY, CDR2 SVGEGT. The CDR3 loop is CASSYDRYSPLHF. The CDR3 DNA reads TGTGCCAGCAGTTACGACCGCTATTCACCCCTCCACTTT.

The sample holds a few counts of this clonotype. The chain joins TRBV6-2 or TRBV6-3 to TRBJ2-5; 8 bases agree with TRBD2. Germline V gene data show CDR1 as MNHEY and CDR2 as SVGEGT. The CDR3 runs to 15 residues. Trimming took 2 bases from V and 0 from J; bases not matched to a gene: 2. The CDR3 region is CASSYAAGDQETQYF. CDR3 nucleotides: TGTGCCAGCAGTTACGCAGCGGGGGACCAAGAGACCCAGTACTTC.

This clonotype was counted a few times. This chain uses TRBV5-1 with TRBJ1-4, with 11 bases matching TRBD1. Germline V gives CDR1 SGHRS, CDR2 YFSETQ. The CDR3 totals 14 residues. With 6 bases clipped from V and 8 bases from J, the junction kept 6 bases outside the gene matches. The CDR3 sequence is CASKPGQGDEKLFF. DNA for the CDR3: TGCGCCAGCAAGCCGGGACAGGGGGACGAAAAACTGTTTTTT.

The chain couples TRBV15 to TRBJ2-2; maybe TRBD2 (6 bases). Per germline, CDR1 LNHNV and CDR2 YYDKDF (reference sequence). The CDR3 loop spans 16 amino acids. V was pared by 4 bases and J by 6 bases, with 18 bases between. This CDR3 reads CATSIGGAPGAGELFF. The CDR3 DNA sequence: TGTGCCACCAGCATCGGGGGAGCCCCTGGGGCCGGGGAGCTGTTTTTT.

The sample holds a few counts of this clonotype. This chain joins TRBV4-3 and TRBJ2-2; 13 bases match TRBD2. Germline-derived CDR1 and CDR2 are LGHNA and YSLEER. V lost 4 bases, J lost 4 bases, and 6 bases stayed unmatched. The CDR3 is 17 residues long. CDR3 residues: CASSLQGLAGTTGELFF. CDR3 sequence (DNA): TGCGCCAGCAGCCTGCAGGGACTAGCGGGGACCACCGGGGAGCTGTTTTTT.

The genes are TRBV7-2 and TRBJ2-3, with unresolved D. Germline V gene sequence: CDR1 SGHTA, CDR2 FQGNSA. V dropped 5 bases and J dropped 3 bases, with 12 bases sitting between them. The CDR3 consists of 14 residues. CDR3 loop: CASSPLARTDTQYF. For the CDR3, the DNA is TGTGCCAGCAGCCCACTTGCCAGGACAGATACGCAGTATTTT. Looking up the rest from reference TRBV7-2 and TRBJ2-3 gives the full variable domain: GAGVSQSPSNKVTEKGKDVELRCDPISGHTALYWYRQSLGQGLEFLIYFQGNSAPDKSGLPSDRFSAERTGGSVSTLTIQRTQQEDSAVYLCASSPLARTDTQYFGPGTRLTVL.